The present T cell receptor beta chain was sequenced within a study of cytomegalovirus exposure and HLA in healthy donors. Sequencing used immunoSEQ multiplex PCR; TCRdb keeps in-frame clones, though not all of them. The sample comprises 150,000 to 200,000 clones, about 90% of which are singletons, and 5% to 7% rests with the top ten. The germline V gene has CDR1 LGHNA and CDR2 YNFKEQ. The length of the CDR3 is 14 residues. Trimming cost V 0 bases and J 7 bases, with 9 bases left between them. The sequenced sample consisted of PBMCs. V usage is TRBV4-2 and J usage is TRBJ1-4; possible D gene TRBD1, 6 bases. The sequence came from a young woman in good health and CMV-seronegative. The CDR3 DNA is TGTGCCAGCAGCCAAGATCGGGGGCGTGAAAAACTGTTTTTT. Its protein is CASSQDRGREKLFF.